Below are 8 T cell receptor beta chains sequenced from a single sample in a study of cytomegalovirus exposure and HLA in healthy donors. Primers: 60 Vbeta forward and 13 Jbeta reverse. Produced via immunoSEQ multiplex PCR; TCRdb's table is partial and in-frame only. The data contain 95,000 to 100,000 clones, about 83% of them singletons. Sequencing was carried out using PBMCs. All receptors derive from a female donor in good health and CMV-seropositive.

V usage is TRBV5-1 and J usage is TRBJ2-3, with TRBD2 identical over 10 bases. J was trimmed by 2 bases and V by 4 bases; bases with no gene match: 7. The germline CDR1 and CDR2 sequences are SGHRS and YFSETQ. The CDR3 covers 16 residues. Here the CDR3 DNA reads TGCGCCAGCAGCCCGAGGACTAGCGGCGTCACAGATACGCAGTATTTT. Translation: CASSPRTSGVTDTQYF.

The rearrangement joins TRBV4-1 to TRBJ2-3; tentatively, D is TRBD2 (5 bases). Germline loops: CDR1 MGHRA, CDR2 YSYEKL. Trimming stripped 0 bases from V and 0 bases from J, with 7 bases between. This CDR3 region has 15 residues. The CDR3 DNA sequence: TGCGCCAGCAGCCAAGAAGCGGCTAGCACAGATACGCAGTATTTT. Protein: CASSQEAASTDTQYF.

The genes are TRBV4-1 and TRBJ2-2; TRBD1 might be the D (5 bases). CDR3 length: 15 amino acids. Trimming cost V 1 base and J 3 bases, with 9 bases left between them. From germline, CDR1 is MGHRA and CDR2 YSYEKL. The chain's CDR3 is CASSQGSGYTGELFF. CDR3 bases: TGCGCCAGCAGCCAAGGGTCAGGGTACACCGGGGAGCTGTTTTTT.

The chain combines TRBV7-8 with TRBJ2-1; TRBD2 is a possible D gene (6 bases). This CDR3 is 14 amino acids long. Germline V gene sequence: CDR1 SGHVS, CDR2 FQNEAQ. The V gene lost 0 bases and the J gene lost 5 bases, with 8 bases spanning the gap. The CDR3 nucleotides read TGTGCCAGCAGCTTAGCGGGACTCAACAATGAGCAGTTCTTC. Translation: CASSLAGLNNEQFF.

This chain uses TRBV2 with TRBJ1-1; 8 bases are a match to TRBD1. Germline V gives CDR1 SNHLY, CDR2 FYNNEI. The CDR3 runs to 15 residues. V was clipped by 4 bases and J by 5 bases; unmatched bases: 9. This chain's CDR3 is CASSGNRGLGTEAFF. DNA for the CDR3: TGTGCCAGCAGTGGTAACAGGGGGTTAGGTACTGAAGCTTTCTTT.

The J gene is TRBJ2-3, the V gene TRBV27, with a tentative D call TRBD2 (7 bases). Trimming removed 6 bases from V and 0 bases from J, with 22 bases in between. Germline CDR1 and CDR2: MNHEY and SMNVEV (reference sequence). This CDR3 is 18 amino acids long. The CDR3 nucleotides read TGTGCCAGCAGCTCACTCCGGGGAGCGGGACATAGCACAGATACGCAGTATTTT. Its protein is CASSSLRGAGHSTDTQYF.

The chain has TRBV9 and TRBJ1-3; the match to TRBD1 covers 8 bases. CDR1 is SGDLS, CDR2 YYNGEE, per germline. The CDR3 consists of 15 residues. The V segment lost 4 bases and the J segment 4 bases; nucleotides outside the gene matches: 7. The DNA for the CDR3 is TGTGCCAGCAGCCCTAACAGGGGGTTCGGAAACACCATATATTTT. Its protein product is CASSPNRGFGNTIYF.

Note on this clone: At one of its ends the junction is not consistent with the germline gene, which may arise from a read error. The chain is built from TRBV7-7 and TRBJ2-1; D possibly corresponds to TRBD2 (6 bases). This CDR3 comprises 15 residues. Germline CDR1 reads SSHAT; CDR2 reads FNYEAQ (reference sequence). The CDR3 nucleotides read TGTGCTAGCAGCCCGATCGGTGGAGGGTTGAATGAGCAGTTCTTC. Translation: CASSPIGGGLNEQFF. The complete variable domain, with remaining parts taken from reference TRBV7-7 and TRBJ2-1, reads GAGVSQSPRYKVTKRGQDVTLRCDPISSHATLYWYQQALGQGPEFLTYFNYEAQPDKSGLPSDRFSAERPEGSISTLTIQRTEQRDSAMYRCASSPIGGGLNEQFFGPGTRLTVL.